Sequencing of this T cell receptor beta chain was carried out in a study of beta chain features in type 1 diabetes. Study conclusions and caveats: Type 1 diabetes patients showed a moderate but significant shortening of TCRB CDR3s in all four CD4+ subsets.

CDR1 SGHAT and CDR2 FQNNGV come from the germline V gene. There are 14 residues in the CDR3. The V and J ends lost 4 bases and 2 bases, in that order; junction bases with no gene match: 4. A word on this clone: Its specificity is unknown.

All of the isolated RNA was reverse transcribed, so expressed TCRB transcripts were sequenced. Approximately 3.9 million reads per sample were averaged for naive, central memory and regulatory samples. The repertoire was sequenced with immunoSEQ multiplex PCR; TCRdb's copy has only in-frame clones and lacks some. The sample consists of about 650,000 clones, 12% of them appearing once. Sequencing was carried out using naive CD4+ T cells from blood. This receptor was identified in a man aged 25 to 45 with type 1 diabetes. V gene TRBV11-2 combines with J gene TRBJ1-2; 7 positions match TRBD1. The CDR3: CASSSRQGNYGYTF. In DNA, the CDR3 is TGTGCCAGCAGCTCCCGACAGGGAAACTATGGCTACACCTTC. The full variable domain, in which reference TRBV11-2 and TRBJ1-2 provide the parts outside the CDR3, is EAGVAQSPRYKIIEKRQSVAFWCNPISGHATLYWYQQILGQGPKLLIQFQNNGVVDDSQLPKDRFSAERLKGVDSTLKIQPAKLEDSAVYLCASSSRQGNYGYTFGSGTRLTVV.